The clone carrying this T cell receptor (beta chain) was seen many times. V shed 0 bases and J shed 5 bases, with 14 bases lying between them. CDR3 length equals 16 residues. From germline, CDR1 is MGHRA and CDR2 YSYEKL. The record originates from a study of identical twins. TCRdb reanalysed the 5' RACE reads using MiXCR and keeps one entry per CDR3 protein. This sample has 690,000 or so distinct CDR3 sequences; over 8.5% occur once, and the top ten carry around 0.98%. The data also belong to a second study, concerning yellow fever vaccine responses in identical twins.

Input material: PBMCs. This chain joins TRBV4-1 and TRBJ1-5, with a possible D match to TRBD1 (5 bases). This sequence originates from a woman aged 18-29 years in good health. The CDR3 DNA reads TGCGCCAGCAGCCAAGAACTGGGGGGGAATGATCAGCCCCAGCATTTT. Its translation: CASSQELGGNDQPQHF.